These 20 T cell receptor beta chains were all obtained from the same sample, sequenced in a study of ipilimumab plus nivolumab after autologous stem cell transplantation listed by TCRdb under 2021. Libraries were made using the immunoSEQ multiplex PCR assay. TCRdb obtained this table from immuneACCESS and retained in-frame rearrangements with V and J assigned. These tables miss some clones; where compared with another copy, unresolved V genes account for less than half of the shortfall, and the remainder is unexplained. The sample data list around 20,000 clones, and more than 60% of these were observed just once. The top ten clones comprise 20% of the sample. The source was PBMCs, collected in a trial of ipilimumab plus nivolumab as post-transplant consolidation. Receptors originate from a male donor with diffuse large B-cell lymphoma.

This chain connects TRBV25-1 to TRBJ1-6, with D uncertain. Trimming cost V 6 bases and J 0 bases, with 9 bases left between them. The germline CDR1 and CDR2 sequences are MGHDK and SYGVNS. The CDR3 has 15 residues. In nucleotides, the CDR3 is TGTGCCAGCAGCCTAGCCCACTCCTATAATTCACCCCTCCACTTT. This sequence encodes CASSLAHSYNSPLHF.

The chain joins TRBV9 to TRBJ2-7; unclear D gene. This CDR3 comprises 14 residues. The V end was cut by 0 bases, the J end by 4 bases, with 11 bases between. Germline V gives CDR1 SGDLS, CDR2 YYNGEE. The CDR3 spells CASSVEWTSYEQYF. The CDR3, as DNA: TGTGCCAGCAGCGTAGAGTGGACGTCATACGAGCAGTACTTC.

V and J are TRBV6-5 and TRBJ2-7; 8 nucleotides align to TRBD1. V lost 6 bases, J lost 3 bases, and 7 bases stayed unmatched. This CDR3 contains 14 residues. The germline V gene encodes CDR1 MNHEY and CDR2 SVGAGI. As DNA, the CDR3 is TGTGCCAGCAGAAAGGGACAGGCCAACTACGAGCAGTACTTC. Its translation is CASRKGQANYEQYF.

The rearrangement links TRBV10-3 to TRBJ1-5; 10 positions agree with TRBD1. Trimming removed 3 bases from V and 4 bases from J; junction bases left unmatched: 6. CDR3 length: 16 residues. Germline V gives CDR1 ENHRY, CDR2 SYGVKD. CDR3 DNA sequence: TGTGCCATCAGTGATAGGGACAGGGGTCTAAATCAGCCCCAGCATTTT. It codes for CAISDRDRGLNQPQHF.

This clone has just one count. The chain has TRBV6-5 and TRBJ2-5; 8 bases agree with TRBD1. The CDR3 length is 15 residues. The trim removed 5 bases at V and 5 bases at J, leaving 10 bases unmatched. Germline V gives CDR1 MNHEY, CDR2 SVGAGI. CDR3 in DNA: TGTGCCAGCAGTCGAGGACAGGGTCACTGGGAGACCCAGTACTTC. It specifies CASSRGQGHWETQYF.

This chain uses TRBV6-4 with TRBJ1-5; 8 nucleotides agree with TRBD1. V was pared by 6 bases and J by 4 bases, with 8 bases of the junction left unmatched. The CDR3 runs 15 residues. Germline V gene data show CDR1 as MRHNA and CDR2 as SNTAGT. The CDR3 nucleotides read TGTGCCAGCAGCTTAGGTAGACAGGGGAATCAGCCCCAGCATTTT. Protein product: CASSLGRQGNQPQHF.

V is TRBV2 and J is TRBJ1-5, with a weak D call TRBD1 (6 bases). Germline V CDR1 and CDR2: SNHLY, FYNNEI. Trimming pared 6 bases from V and 2 bases from J, leaving 14 bases between. CDR3 length: 15 amino acids. CDR3 in DNA: TGTGCCAGCAGCCCCAGGGGAAAGGGCAATCAGCCCCAGCATTTT. Amino acid sequence: CASSPRGKGNQPQHF.

J is TRBJ1-1 and V is TRBV9; D unclear. V lost 4 bases to trimming and J lost 3 bases, with 7 bases between them. This CDR3 spans 12 amino acids. Germline V CDR1 and CDR2: SGDLS, YYNGEE. CDR3 DNA: TGTGCCAGCAGCTCGAGTGACACTGAAGCTTTCTTT. This encodes CASSSSDTEAFF.

This clone was counted a few times. The V gene is TRBV28, the J gene TRBJ1-2, with D perhaps TRBD1 (5 bases). V shed 4 bases and J shed 6 bases, with 15 bases lying between them. This CDR3 comprises 14 residues. CDR1 MDHEN and CDR2 SYDVKM come from the germline V gene. The CDR3 bases are TGTGCCAGCAGTTCGGACAACCCGGGTCATGGCTACACCTTC. It is translated as CASSSDNPGHGYTF.

The J gene is TRBJ1-4, the V gene TRBV2, with 7 bases lining up with TRBD1. Looked up from germline, CDR1 is SNHLY and CDR2 is FYNNEI. V lost 8 bases to trimming and J lost 7 bases; unmatched junction nucleotides: 13. This CDR3 is 15 amino acids long. The CDR3 DNA reads as TGTGCCAGCGGCGCGTCAGGGGGGTCTGGTGAAAAACTGTTTTTT. Its protein product is CASGASGGSGEKLFF.

This clone has just one count. Because the CDR3's place on the DNA is in doubt, the DNA is left out and the CDR3 is given as listed by TCRdb. V and J are TRBV28 and TRBJ1-4. The CDR3 spans 15 amino acids, including both terminal residues. Germline CDR1 and CDR2: MDHEN and SYDVKM. CDR3 sequence: CASSSVGTVFWELFF.

The J gene is TRBJ1-1, the V gene TRBV11-2, with D unclear. Germline V gene sequence: CDR1 SGHAT, CDR2 FQNNGV. The CDR3 has 11 amino acids. The ends were cut back, 5 bases at V and 8 bases at J, with 9 bases in the middle. CDR3 sequence: CASSINREAFF. The CDR3 DNA follows: TGTGCCAGCAGCATTAACAGAGAAGCTTTCTTT.

In this sample, this clone is medium-sized. The chain joins TRBV6-5 to TRBJ1-2; perhaps TRBD1 as D (5 bases). Germline V CDR1 and CDR2: MNHEY, SVGAGI. V dropped 6 bases and J dropped 4 bases, with 18 bases sitting between them. The length of the CDR3 is 15 residues. DNA of the CDR3: TGTGCCAGCAGCGACGGCGGGGGTGGCAGCTATGGCTACACCTTC. Protein sequence: CASSDGGGGSYGYTF.

V is TRBV7-6 and J is TRBJ1-4; perhaps TRBD1 as D (6 bases). The germline gives CDR1 SGHVS, CDR2 FNYEAQ. The CDR3 is 18 residues long. The V and J ends lost 5 bases and 0 bases respectively, with 19 bases between them. The CDR3 DNA is TGTGCCAGCAGCGCCGACAGGATATCACTTGCAACTAATGAAAAACTGTTTTTT. Translation: CASSADRISLATNEKLFF.

This clone was observed a handful of times. Other DNA sequences in the sample encode the same CDR3. The V call is TRBV2, the J call TRBJ2-5; no reliable D call. This CDR3 has 11 residues. CDR1 and CDR2 from the germline V gene are SNHLY and FYNNEI. Trimming pared 5 bases from V and 2 bases from J, leaving 3 bases between. The CDR3 coding sequence is TGTGCCAGCAGTCCTCAAGAGACCCAGTACTTC. It specifies CASSPQETQYF.

This clone has a single count. The V gene is TRBV19, the J gene TRBJ1-1; D perhaps matches TRBD1 (5 bases). Germline values: CDR1 LNHDA, CDR2 SQIVND (reference sequence). This CDR3 contains 13 residues. V was trimmed by 6 bases and J by 2 bases, leaving 10 bases between them. The CDR3, as DNA: TGTGCCAGTAGCCGCGACAGAAACACTGAAGCTTTCTTT. Amino acids: CASSRDRNTEAFF.

This clone was counted at least ten times. The rearrangement joins TRBV4-2 to TRBJ1-1, with D possibly matching TRBD1 (6 bases). CDR3 length equals 15 residues. Germline CDR1 is LGHNA and CDR2 is YNFKEQ. Between the trimmed V and J ends, which lost 1 base and 5 bases, there was a span of 14 bases. The CDR3 loop reads CASSQGAQGWTEAFF. CDR3 DNA: TGTGCCAGCAGCCAAGGGGCCCAGGGGTGGACTGAAGCTTTCTTT.

In this sample, this clone turned up a few times. The chain has TRBV7-9 and TRBJ1-2; unclear D gene. There are 13 residues in the CDR3. Germline lookup yields CDR1 SEHNR and CDR2 FQNEAQ (reference sequence). V shed 6 bases and J shed 4 bases, with 12 bases lying between them. CDR3 protein: CASRGHGSYGYTF. In DNA, the CDR3 is TGTGCCAGCAGAGGGCACGGCTCCTATGGCTACACCTTC.

The J gene is TRBJ2-3, the V gene TRBV6-6; D is unresolved. Trimming removed 8 bases from V and 5 bases from J, with 17 bases in between. Germline V gene lookup returns CDR1 MNHNY and CDR2 SVGAGI (reference sequence). CDR3 length: 14 residues. CDR3 sequence (DNA): TGTGCCAGCTGGTCTAACCCCCAGAAAGATACGCAGTATTTT. Protein: CASWSNPQKDTQYF.

This rearrangement joins TRBV7-2 to TRBJ2-7; 8 bases fit TRBD1. The germline V gene encodes CDR1 SGHTA and CDR2 FQGNSA. The CDR3 runs 14 residues. With 0 bases clipped from V and 6 bases from J, the junction kept 4 bases outside the gene matches. This CDR3 reads CASSLADRAGEQYF. The CDR3 DNA reads as TGTGCCAGCAGCTTAGCGGACAGGGCGGGCGAGCAGTACTTC.